The present T cell receptor (beta chain) was sequenced within a study of T cell clonality in common variable immunodeficiency. Notes on the study in general: Compared with controls, CVID subjects had fewer shared TCRbeta clones.

This clone was picked up many times. Its matching antigen is unknown. The CDR3 end is not reached by the read, which stops 3 residues before it; the germline J gene fills it in. Germline-derived CDR1 and CDR2 are KGHSH and LQKENI. V was clipped by 5 bases and J by 0 bases; unmatched bases: 1. This CDR3 has 14 amino acids. Sequencing used immunoSEQ multiplex PCR; TCRdb keeps in-frame clones, though not all of them. Recorded here are over 45,000 clones, none singletons. V gene TRBV18 combines with J gene TRBJ2-7; 10 nucleotides line up with TRBD1. The receptor's source is a person aged 18-69 years in good health. What was sequenced was peripheral blood mononuclear cells. The DNA read from the CDR3 is TGTGCCAGCTCATGGACAGGGGGCTCCTACGAG. Translation gives CASSWTGGSYE. The CDR3 as a whole reads CASSWTGGSYEQYF.